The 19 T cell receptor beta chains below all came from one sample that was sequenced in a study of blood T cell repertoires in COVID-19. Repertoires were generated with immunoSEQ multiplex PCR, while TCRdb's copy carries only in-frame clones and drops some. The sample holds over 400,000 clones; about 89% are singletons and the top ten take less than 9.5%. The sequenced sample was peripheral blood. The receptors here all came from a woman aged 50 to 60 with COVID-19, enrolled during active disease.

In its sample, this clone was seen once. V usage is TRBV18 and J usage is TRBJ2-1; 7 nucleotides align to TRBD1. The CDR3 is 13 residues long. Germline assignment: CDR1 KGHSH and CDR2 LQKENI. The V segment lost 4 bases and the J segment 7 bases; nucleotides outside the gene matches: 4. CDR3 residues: CASSLDRLNEQFF. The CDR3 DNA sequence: TGTGCCAGCTCACTGGACAGGTTAAATGAGCAGTTCTTC.

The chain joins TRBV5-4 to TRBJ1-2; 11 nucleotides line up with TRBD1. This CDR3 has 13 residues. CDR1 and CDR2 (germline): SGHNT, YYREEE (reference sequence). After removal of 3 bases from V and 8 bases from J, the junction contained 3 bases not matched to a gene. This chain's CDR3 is CASSSGQGGGYTF. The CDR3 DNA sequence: TGTGCCAGCAGCTCGGGACAGGGGGGCGGCTACACCTTC.

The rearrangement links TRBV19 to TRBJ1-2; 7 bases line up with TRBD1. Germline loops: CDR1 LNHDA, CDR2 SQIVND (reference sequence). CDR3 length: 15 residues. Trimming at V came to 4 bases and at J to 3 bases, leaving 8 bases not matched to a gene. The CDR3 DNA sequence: TGTGCCAGTAGTACCCCCTCCGACAGGGACTATGGCTACACCTTC. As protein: CASSTPSDRDYGYTF.

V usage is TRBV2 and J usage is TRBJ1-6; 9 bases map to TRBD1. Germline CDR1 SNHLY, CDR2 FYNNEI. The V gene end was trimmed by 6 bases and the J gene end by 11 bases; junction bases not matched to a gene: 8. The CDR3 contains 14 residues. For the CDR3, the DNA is TGTGCCAGCAGGATGGACAGGGGAGGGCCACCCCTCCACTTT. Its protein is CASRMDRGGPPLHF.

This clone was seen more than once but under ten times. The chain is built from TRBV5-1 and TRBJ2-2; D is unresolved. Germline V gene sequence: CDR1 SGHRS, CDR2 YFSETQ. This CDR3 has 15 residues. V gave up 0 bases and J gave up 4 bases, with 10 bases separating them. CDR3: CASSLGHPGTGELFF. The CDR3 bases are TGCGCCAGCAGCTTGGGACATCCCGGCACCGGGGAGCTGTTTTTT.

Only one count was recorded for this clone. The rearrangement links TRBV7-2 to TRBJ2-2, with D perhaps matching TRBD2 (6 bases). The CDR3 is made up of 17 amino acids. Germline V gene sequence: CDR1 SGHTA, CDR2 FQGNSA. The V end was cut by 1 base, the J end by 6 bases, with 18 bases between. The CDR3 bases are TGTGCCAGCAGCTTAGGCGGGGCGGCGGGTAGGGCCGGGGAGCTGTTTTTT. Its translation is CASSLGGAAGRAGELFF.

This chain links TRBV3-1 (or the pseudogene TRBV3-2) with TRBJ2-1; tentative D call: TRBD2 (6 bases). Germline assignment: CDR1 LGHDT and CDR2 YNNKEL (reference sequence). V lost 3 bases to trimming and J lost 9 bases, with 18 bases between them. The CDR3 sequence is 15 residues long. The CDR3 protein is CASSHRAGGGVEQFF. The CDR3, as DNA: TGTGCCAGCAGCCACCGAGCGGGTGGAGGAGTTGAGCAGTTCTTC.

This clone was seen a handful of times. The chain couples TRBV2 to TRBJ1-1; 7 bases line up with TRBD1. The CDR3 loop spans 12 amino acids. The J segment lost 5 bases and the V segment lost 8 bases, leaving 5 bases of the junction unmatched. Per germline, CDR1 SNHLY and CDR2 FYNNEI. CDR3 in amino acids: CASLQGQTEAFF. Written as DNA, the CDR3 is TGTGCCAGCTTACAGGGGCAGACTGAAGCTTTCTTT.

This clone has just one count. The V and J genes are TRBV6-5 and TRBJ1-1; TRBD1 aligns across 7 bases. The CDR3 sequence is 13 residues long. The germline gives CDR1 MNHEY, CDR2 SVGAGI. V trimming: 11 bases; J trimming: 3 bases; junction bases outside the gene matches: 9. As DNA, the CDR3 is TGTGCCGGTCGACAGGGCGGAGACACTGAAGCTTTCTTT. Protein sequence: CAGRQGGDTEAFF.

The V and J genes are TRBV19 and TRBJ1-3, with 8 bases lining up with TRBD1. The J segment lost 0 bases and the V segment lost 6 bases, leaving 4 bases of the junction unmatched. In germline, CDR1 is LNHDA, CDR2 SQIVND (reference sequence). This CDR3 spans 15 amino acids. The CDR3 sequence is CASSQGANSGNTIYF. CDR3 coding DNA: TGTGCCAGTAGCCAGGGGGCTAACTCTGGAAACACCATATATTTT.

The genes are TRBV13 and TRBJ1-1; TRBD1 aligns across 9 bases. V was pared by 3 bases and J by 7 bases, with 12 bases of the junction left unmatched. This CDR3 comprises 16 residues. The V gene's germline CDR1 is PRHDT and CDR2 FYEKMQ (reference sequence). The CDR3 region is CASSFTGTGTSFEAFF. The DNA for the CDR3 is TGTGCCAGCAGCTTCACCGGGACAGGGACGTCTTTTGAAGCTTTCTTT.

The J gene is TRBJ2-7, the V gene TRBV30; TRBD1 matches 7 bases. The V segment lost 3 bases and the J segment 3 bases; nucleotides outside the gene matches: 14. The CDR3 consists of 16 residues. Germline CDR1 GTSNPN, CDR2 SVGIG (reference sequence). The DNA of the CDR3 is TGTGCCTGGAGCGCCAAATACAGGGGACGGATCTACGAGCAGTACTTC. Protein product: CAWSAKYRGRIYEQYF.

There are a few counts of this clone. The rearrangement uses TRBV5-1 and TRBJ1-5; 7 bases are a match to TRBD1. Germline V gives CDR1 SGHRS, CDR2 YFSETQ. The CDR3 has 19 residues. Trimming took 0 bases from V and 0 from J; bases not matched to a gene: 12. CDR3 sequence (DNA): TGCGCCAGCAGCTTGGCGCCGATCGGACAGGTCAATAGCAATCAGCCCCAGCATTTT. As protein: CASSLAPIGQVNSNQPQHF.

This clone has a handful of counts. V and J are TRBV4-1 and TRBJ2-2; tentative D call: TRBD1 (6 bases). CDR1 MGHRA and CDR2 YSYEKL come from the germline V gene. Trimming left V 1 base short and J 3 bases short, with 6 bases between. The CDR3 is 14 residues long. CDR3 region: CASSQGTDTGELFF. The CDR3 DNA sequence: TGCGCCAGCAGCCAAGGGACAGACACCGGGGAGCTGTTTTTT.

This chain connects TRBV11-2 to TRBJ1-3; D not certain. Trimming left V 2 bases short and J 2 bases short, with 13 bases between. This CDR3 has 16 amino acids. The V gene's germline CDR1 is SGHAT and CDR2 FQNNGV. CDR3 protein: CASSLPPGWAGNTIYF. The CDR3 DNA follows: TGTGCCAGCAGCTTACCCCCCGGGTGGGCTGGAAACACCATATATTTT. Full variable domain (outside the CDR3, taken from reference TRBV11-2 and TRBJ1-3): EAGVAQSPRYKIIEKRQSVAFWCNPISGHATLYWYQQILGQGPKLLIQFQNNGVVDDSQLPKDRFSAERLKGVDSTLKIQPAKLEDSAVYLCASSLPPGWAGNTIYFGEGSWLTVV.

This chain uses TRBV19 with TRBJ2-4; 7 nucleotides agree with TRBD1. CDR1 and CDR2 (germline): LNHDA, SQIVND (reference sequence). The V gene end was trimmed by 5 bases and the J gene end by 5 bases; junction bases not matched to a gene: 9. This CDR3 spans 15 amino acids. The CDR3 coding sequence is TGTGCCAGTAGTCAGCTCGGACAGGTCCAAAACATTCAGTACTTC. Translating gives CASSQLGQVQNIQYF.

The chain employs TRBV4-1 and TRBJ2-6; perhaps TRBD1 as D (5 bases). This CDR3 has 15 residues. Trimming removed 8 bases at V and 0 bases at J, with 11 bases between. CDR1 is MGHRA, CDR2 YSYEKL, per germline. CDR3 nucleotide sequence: TGCGCCAGCGTTTTAGGGGCCTCTGGGGCCAACGTCCTGACTTTC. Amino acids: CASVLGASGANVLTF.

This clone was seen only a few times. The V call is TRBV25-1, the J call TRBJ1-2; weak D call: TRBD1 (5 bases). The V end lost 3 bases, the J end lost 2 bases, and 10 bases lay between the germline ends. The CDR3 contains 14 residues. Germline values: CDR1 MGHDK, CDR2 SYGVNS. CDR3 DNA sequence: TGTGCCAGCAGTGACCAGGGTCCGAACTATGGCTACACCTTC. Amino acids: CASSDQGPNYGYTF.

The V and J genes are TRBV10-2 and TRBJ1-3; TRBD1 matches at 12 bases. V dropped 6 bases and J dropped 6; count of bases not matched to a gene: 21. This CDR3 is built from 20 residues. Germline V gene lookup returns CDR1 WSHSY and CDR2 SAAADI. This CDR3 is CASRQRRDRGLLAYENTIYF. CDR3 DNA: TGCGCCAGCAGACAACGCCGGGACAGGGGGCTCCTGGCGTACGAAAACACCATATATTTT.